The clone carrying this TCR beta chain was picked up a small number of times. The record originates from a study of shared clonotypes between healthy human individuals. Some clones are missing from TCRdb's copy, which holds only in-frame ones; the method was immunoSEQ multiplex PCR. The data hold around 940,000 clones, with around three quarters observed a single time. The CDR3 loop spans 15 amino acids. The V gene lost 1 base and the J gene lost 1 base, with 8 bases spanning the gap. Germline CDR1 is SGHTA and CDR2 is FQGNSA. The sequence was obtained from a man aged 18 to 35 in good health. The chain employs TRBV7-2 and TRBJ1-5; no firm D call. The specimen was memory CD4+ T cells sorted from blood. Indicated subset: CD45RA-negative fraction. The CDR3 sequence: CASSLEKVSNQPQHF. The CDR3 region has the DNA TGTGCCAGCAGCTTAGAAAAGGTCAGCAATCAGCCCCAGCATTTT.